A selection of T cell receptor beta chains follows, all from one sample in a study of T cells after yellow fever vaccination. TCRdb fed the 5' RACE reads into MiXCR, producing one record per CDR3 protein. The table shows 450,000 to 600,000 distinct CDR3 sequences, with roughly 13% occurring only once. The sequencing here drew on PBMCs, taken on the day of the yellow fever booster vaccination. The receptors were sampled from a young man who received the YFV17D yellow fever vaccine. Each CDR3 is given with its conserved first and last residue. The D gene is left open where the match is weak. Expanded clones are given a class, and other clones once, few, many or no size at all.

j_gene	v_gene	abundance	d_gene	CDR3aa	CDR3nt
TRBJ2-7	TRBV9	-	-	CASSVDPGAYEQYF	TGTGCCAGCAGCGTAGATCCAGGGGCCTACGAGCAGTACTTC
TRBJ2-2	TRBV5-4	few	-	CASSPGLANGAGELFF	TGTGCCAGCAGCCCCGGGCTAGCGAATGGTGCCGGGGAGCTGTTTTTT
TRBJ2-5	TRBV30	-	TRBD2	CAWSRLAVQETQYF	TGTGCCTGGAGTCGCCTAGCGGTACAAGAGACCCAGTACTTC
TRBJ2-3	TRBV10-3	few	-	CAITEGTDTQYF	TGTGCCATCACGGAGGGCACAGATACGCAGTATTTT
TRBJ2-1	TRBV29-1	-	TRBD1	CSVGTGLKDEQFF	TGCAGCGTCGGGACAGGGCTGAAGGATGAGCAGTTCTTC
TRBJ2-7	TRBV12-3/TRBV12-4	few	-	CASSSARALMGSYEQYF	TGTGCCAGCAGTTCGGCCCGGGCGTTGATGGGCTCCTACGAGCAGTACTTC
TRBJ1-5	TRBV15	-	-	CATPPKAQHF	TGTGCCACCCCTCCTAAAGCCCAGCATTTT
TRBJ2-3	TRBV7-2	few	TRBD2	CASSFQAGEAQYF	TGTGCCAGCAGCTTTCAAGCGGGAGAGGCGCAGTATTTT
TRBJ2-7	TRBV18	-	-	CASSGDVYEQYF	TGTGCCAGCTCAGGTGATGTCTACGAGCAGTACTTC
TRBJ2-7	TRBV3-1	-	TRBD2	CASTQGTSGSLEQYF	TGTGCCAGCACCCAAGGGACTAGCGGCAGCCTGGAGCAGTACTTC
TRBJ1-1	TRBV30	many	-	CAWFEGGRNTEAFF	TGTGCCTGGTTCGAGGGGGGGCGGAACACTGAAGCTTTCTTT
TRBJ2-7	TRBV20-1	few	-	CSARERVGSWEYF	TGCAGTGCTAGAGAAAGGGTAGGCAGCTGGGAGTACTTC
TRBJ2-1	TRBV6-1	-	TRBD2	CASSTPGLAGPEQFF	TGTGCCAGCAGTACACCGGGACTAGCGGGGCCAGAGCAGTTCTTC
TRBJ2-1	TRBV14	few	-	CASSQYATRLTYNEQFF	TGTGCCAGCAGCCAATATGCGACTAGACTCACCTACAATGAGCAGTTCTTC
TRBJ2-2	TRBV6-5	-	TRBD1	CASSYSGRGSANTGELFF	TGTGCCAGCAGTTACTCAGGCAGGGGGAGCGCGAACACCGGGGAGCTGTTTTTT
TRBJ2-1	TRBV29-1	-	-	CSVEGGPEGPQNNEQFF	TGCAGCGTTGAAGGGGGCCCGGAGGGGCCTCAAAACAATGAGCAGTTCTTC
TRBJ1-1	TRBV20-1	few	-	CSALGLTEAFF	TGCAGTGCCCTGGGACTAACTGAAGCTTTCTTT
TRBJ2-1	TRBV9	few	TRBD1	CASSWDRMVNEQFF	TGTGCCAGCAGCTGGGACAGGATGGTCAATGAGCAGTTCTTC
TRBJ1-5	TRBV20-1	few	TRBD1	CSATALPTGTAQNQPQHF	TGCAGTGCTACTGCTCTTCCTACCGGGACAGCTCAAAATCAGCCCCAGCATTTT
TRBJ1-5	TRBV19	few	-	CASTFRNQPQHF	TGTGCCAGTACCTTTCGCAATCAGCCCCAGCATTTT
TRBJ2-5	TRBV27	-	TRBD1	CASRGTGARLETQYF	TGTGCCAGCAGAGGGACAGGGGCGCGGTTGGAGACCCAGTACTTC
TRBJ1-5	TRBV2	few	TRBD1	CASKGATYQPQHF	TGTGCCAGCAAGGGGGCGACCTATCAGCCCCAGCATTTT
TRBJ2-3	TRBV20-1	-	TRBD1	CSARDQGTGRGTDTQYF	TGCAGTGCTAGAGATCAGGGGACAGGGAGGGGGACAGATACGCAGTATTTT
TRBJ2-4	TRBV20-1	few	-	CSARPRLAKNIQYF	TGCAGTGCTAGGCCCCGGCTAGCCAAAAACATTCAGTACTTC
TRBJ2-7	TRBV11-2	-	-	CASRGLSALPYEQYF	TGTGCCAGCAGGGGTCTTAGCGCCCTCCCCTACGAGCAGTACTTC
TRBJ2-7	TRBV4-2	-	-	CASSPTSWVSYEQYF	TGTGCCAGCAGCCCAACTAGCTGGGTCTCCTACGAGCAGTACTTC
TRBJ2-2	TRBV7-9	few	TRBD2	CASSIPGGQNTGELFF	TGTGCCAGCAGCATCCCGGGGGGGCAGAACACCGGGGAGCTGTTTTTT
TRBJ2-7	TRBV5-1	few	TRBD2	CASSLAQAGDHSSYEQYF	TGCGCCAGCAGCTTGGCTCAAGCGGGAGACCACAGCTCCTACGAGCAGTACTTC
TRBJ2-7	TRBV20-1	few	TRBD1	CSASGSRGNSYEQYF	TGCAGTGCTAGCGGGTCCAGGGGGAACTCCTACGAGCAGTACTTC
TRBJ1-1	TRBV9	-	TRBD1	CASSPEMFGAGGTSNTEAFF	TGTGCCAGCAGCCCCGAAATGTTTGGGGCAGGGGGCACCTCGAACACTGAAGCTTTCTTT
TRBJ2-5	TRBV19	few	-	CASSTPWDMSQYF	TGTGCCAGTAGTACCCCTTGGGACATGTCCCAGTACTTC
TRBJ2-3	TRBV4-3	few	-	CASSQDWGTDTQYF	TGCGCCAGCAGCCAGGATTGGGGGACAGATACGCAGTATTTT
TRBJ2-1	TRBV4-3	few	-	CASSQDVVFNEQFF	TGCGCCAGCAGCCAAGATGTGGTTTTCAATGAGCAGTTCTTC
TRBJ2-2	TRBV6-2/TRBV6-3	-	-	CASSYSKSGTGELFF	TGTGCCAGCAGTTACTCGAAATCTGGCACCGGGGAGCTGTTTTTT
TRBJ1-1	TRBV2	few	-	CASSASPMNTEAFF	TGTGCCAGCAGTGCTTCCCCAATGAACACTGAAGCTTTCTTT
TRBJ2-1	TRBV6-4	few	-	CASSYSGTNNEQFF	TGTGCCAGCAGTTATTCGGGGACCAACAATGAGCAGTTCTTC
TRBJ2-7	TRBV12-3/TRBV12-4	-	-	CASSFSRVSYEQYF	TGTGCCAGCAGTTTCTCCCGAGTCTCCTACGAGCAGTACTTC
TRBJ2-3	TRBV6-4	-	-	CATCPDTQYF	TGTGCCACCTGTCCAGATACGCAGTATTTT
TRBJ1-1	TRBV6-1	-	TRBD1	CASSLRTGRTEAFF	TGTGCCAGCAGTCTCCGGACAGGGAGAACTGAAGCTTTCTTT
TRBJ2-5	TRBV6-5	-	-	CASSSRAQETQYF	TGTGCCAGCAGTTCGAGGGCCCAAGAGACCCAGTACTTC
TRBJ2-1	TRBV29-1	-	-	CSVGLGTGNEQFF	TGCAGCGTTGGACTCGGGACTGGAAATGAGCAGTTCTTC